This TCR beta chain came from a study of blood T cell repertoires in COVID-19 (dated by TCRdb to the early 2020s). Study-level background: Samples covering the acute and convalescent phases of COVID-19 were provided by collaborators in the United States, Italy and Spain. Subjects who had been exposed to COVID-19, were actively infected with it, or had recovered from it provided the deeply sampled blood TCRbeta repertoires that made up the dataset. Samples were obtained from the ongoing ImmuneRACE study (first 160 participants) and from roughly 1,300 subjects provided by 6 global collaborators. The repertoires were released in a freely available public database meant as a resource for research on the immune response to SARS-CoV-2. The prospective study material was composed of cDNA or gDNA derived from T cells, B-cell-depleted T cells, or PBMCs. Nearly every sample came with metadata listing a de-identified subject ID, COVID-19 status, age in years and sex. Where HLA class I and class II types were available, the types were taken from metadata supplied by the sample provider, not from assay-based typing. Summary of the overall study and its limitations: The quantity of clinical and demographic metadata differed by source and by participant and was supplied without curation.

Here V drops 7 bases and J drops 4 bases, and the junction holds 5 bases not matched to any gene. As encoded in the germline V gene (reference sequence), CDR1 is MNHNY while CDR2 is SVGAGI. The CDR3 has 14 amino acids, counting the end cysteine and phenylalanine. The retained sequence is limited to the CDR3, 42 bases, with the frame set at the first base. TCRbeta CDR3 regions were amplified from genomic DNA by means of the immunoSEQ Assay, a bias-controlled multiplex PCR. Per the authors' processing: Nucleated cell counts per sample were estimated from amplification of reference gene primers within the assay. To quantify the absolute abundance of each unique TCRbeta CDR3 rearrangement, sequence reads were collapsed and filtered. For each sample, productive Simpson clonality was calculated as the square root of Simpson's diversity index across productive rearrangements. TCRdb obtained this table from immuneACCESS and retained in-frame rearrangements with V and J assigned. These tables miss some clones; where compared with another copy, unresolved V genes account for less than half of the shortfall, and the remainder is unexplained. That table gives V, J and clone size, and the DNA gave D and trimming. The sample table lists about 100,000 clones, approximately 91% of them with a count of one. The ten biggest clones cover approximately 2% of the sample.

On this clone: Its antigen remains unidentified. The sample holds no much larger clone one base away, and base qualities are not on file.

Collaborating institutions collected whole blood in K2EDTA tubes following their own protocols. For TCRbeta analysis, collaborator samples were shipped as frozen whole blood, as isolated PBMCs, or as DNA extracted from either sample type. Sequenced sample: peripheral blood. This TCR was sampled from a man aged 50 to 59 with active COVID-19. In this chain, TRBV6-6 is recombined with TRBJ2-3, and 10 junctional nucleotides match TRBD2. The CDR3: CASKRSGGADTQYF. The sequenced DNA: TGTGCCAGCAAGAGGAGCGGGGGGGCAGATACGCAGTATTTT.